Below, 25 T cell receptor beta chains from the same sample are listed, as sequenced in a study of blood T cells in healthy people across ages. A second 7 to 11 cycle PCR used barcoded and J-beta primers. TCRdb ran MiXCR on the 5' RACE reads and lists one entry per CDR3 protein. The repertoire consists of roughly 2 million distinct CDR3 sequences, with roughly 52% occurring once and the leading ten covering about 2.1%. Sequenced sample: blood. Receptors were obtained from a woman in her 40s in good health.

This clonotype occurred a few times. The chain combines TRBV7-9 with TRBJ2-1, with 8 bases that match TRBD2. The CDR3 is made up of 14 amino acids. The germline V gene has CDR1 SEHNR and CDR2 FQNEAQ (reference sequence). V trimming: 1 base; J trimming: 8 bases; junction bases outside the gene matches: 4. Here the CDR3 reads CASSLGTSLHEQFF. The DNA of the CDR3 is TGTGCCAGCAGCTTAGGGACTAGCCTTCATGAGCAGTTCTTC.

The V call is TRBV20-1, the J call TRBJ2-4; 8 bases map to TRBD1. The J call may not be correct, given that the DNA end is closer to TRBJ2-7. Germline loops: CDR1 DFQATT, CDR2 SNEGSKA (reference sequence). This CDR3 has 16 residues. The CDR3 DNA sequence: TGCAGTGCTCCCACGGGTCGAGGGACAGGTGCCTACGAGCAGTACTTC. Protein: CSAPTGRGTGAYEQYF.

V gene TRBV3-1 combines with J gene TRBJ2-7, with a possible D match to TRBD1 (6 bases). In germline, CDR1 is LGHDT, CDR2 YNNKEL (reference sequence). The germline V and J ends were trimmed by 1 base and 3 bases, with 10 bases remaining between them. This CDR3 comprises 14 residues. CDR3 loop: CASSQGGQNYEQYF. CDR3 coding DNA: TGTGCCAGCAGCCAAGGGGGGCAGAACTACGAGCAGTACTTC.

The chain recombines TRBV18 with TRBJ1-2; 12 bases map to TRBD1. CDR1 is KGHSH, CDR2 LQKENI, per germline. V dropped 2 bases and J dropped 6; count of bases not matched to a gene: 13. The CDR3 is made up of 18 amino acids. CDR3 in amino acids: CASSPTIQPGQGADGYTF. The CDR3 nucleotides read TGTGCCAGCTCACCAACGATCCAACCGGGACAGGGGGCAGATGGCTACACCTTC.

Details on this clonotype: One end of the junction fails to match germline, which may point to a read error. V usage is TRBV6-2 or TRBV6-3 and J usage is TRBJ2-4, with no clear D. CDR3 length: 14 residues. The germline gives CDR1 MNHEY, CDR2 SVGEGT. CDR3 bases: TGTGCCAGCAGTCTGGACCCCCGAGCGAACAGTCAGTACTTC. Encoded protein: CASSLDPRANSQYF.

The gene calls are TRBV20-1 and TRBJ1-1; maybe TRBD1 (5 bases). This CDR3 comprises 13 residues. The V gene's germline CDR1 is DFQATT and CDR2 SNEGSKA (reference sequence). The V gene lost 5 bases and the J gene lost 1 base, with 11 bases spanning the gap. The CDR3 loop is CSALTASNTEAFF. The CDR3 DNA reads as TGCAGTGCTTTGACAGCTTCGAACACTGAAGCTTTCTTT.

This clonotype was seen a single time. The chain uses TRBV6-6 and TRBJ2-5; D call uncertain. The ends were cut back, 6 bases at V and 2 bases at J, with 13 bases in the middle. In germline, CDR1 is MNHNY, CDR2 SVGAGI (reference sequence). The CDR3 has 14 residues. The CDR3 loop reads CASRSPNSQETQYF. As DNA, the CDR3 is TGTGCCAGCAGGAGCCCAAACTCACAAGAGACCCAGTACTTC.

Details on this clonotype: A junction end diverges from the germline sequence, so it may reflect a read error. This rearrangement joins TRBV20-1 to TRBJ1-2, with D uncertain. The CDR3 loop spans 13 amino acids. Germline V gene lookup returns CDR1 DFQATT and CDR2 SNEGSKA (reference sequence). CDR3 protein: CSARVVARSGYTF. The CDR3 coding sequence is TGCAGTGCCAGAGTCGTCGCCAGGAGCGGCTACACCTTC.

The chain uses TRBV12-3 or TRBV12-4 and TRBJ2-7; D is possibly TRBD2 (5 bases). There are 14 residues in the CDR3. V gave up 6 bases and J gave up 3 bases, with 15 bases separating them. CDR3 residues: CASRNVGLDYEQYF. CDR3 in DNA: TGTGCCAGCAGGAATGTAGGACTCGACTACGAGCAGTACTTC.

The rearrangement uses TRBV11-2 and TRBJ2-1, with 10 nucleotides matching TRBD1. V lost 5 bases to trimming and J lost 5 bases; unmatched junction nucleotides: 12. Per germline, CDR1 SGHAT and CDR2 FQNNGV. The CDR3 runs 17 residues. CDR3 sequence: CASSAPGQGKSDNEQFF. In DNA, the CDR3 is TGTGCCAGCAGCGCTCCGGGACAGGGGAAGTCCGACAATGAGCAGTTCTTC.

V and J are TRBV14 and TRBJ1-2, with D maybe TRBD1 (5 bases). V shed 0 bases and J shed 1 base, with 9 bases lying between them. The CDR3 loop spans 15 amino acids. CDR1 and CDR2 from the germline V gene are SGHDN and FVKESK. CDR3 sequence reads: CASSQEAGHNYGYTF. DNA of the CDR3: TGTGCCAGCAGCCAAGAAGCAGGGCATAACTATGGCTACACCTTC.

This chain links TRBV5-6 with TRBJ2-7, with 7 bases aligning to TRBD1. The J call is uncertain, as TRBJ2-5 better fits the DNA end. CDR3 length equals 15 residues. Looked up from germline, CDR1 is SGHDT and CDR2 is YYEEEE. The CDR3 region is CASSRKTGQAETQYF. As DNA, the CDR3 is TGTGCCAGCAGCCGTAAGACCGGACAGGCGGAGACCCAGTACTTC.

The rearrangement uses TRBV27 and TRBJ2-1; TRBD2 agrees at 11 bases. There are 17 residues in the CDR3. V lost 5 bases, J lost 1 base, and 7 bases stayed unmatched. Germline CDR1 MNHEY, CDR2 SMNVEV (reference sequence). CDR3 sequence: CASSLRSSGGSYNEQFF. In DNA form, the CDR3 reads TGTGCCAGCAGTCTAAGATCTAGCGGGGGGTCCTACAATGAGCAGTTCTTC.

DNA of the CDR3: TGTGCCAGCAGCTCCCCGGACGGGGGCAGGAATGAGCAGTTCTTC. Translating gives CASSSPDGGRNEQFF. V is TRBV13 and J is TRBJ2-1; possibly TRBD1 or TRBD2 for D (6 bases each). The CDR3 totals 15 residues. The ends were cut back, 4 bases at V and 7 bases at J, with 17 bases in the middle. CDR1 is PRHDT and CDR2 is FYEKMQ in the germline V gene (reference sequence).

The chain links TRBV6-2 or TRBV6-3 to TRBJ2-7, with D perhaps assigned TRBD1 or TRBD2 (5 bases each). The CDR3 runs to 13 residues. From germline, CDR1 is MNHEY and CDR2 SVGEGT. The germline V and J ends were trimmed by 7 bases and 6 bases, with 16 bases remaining between them. The CDR3 loop reads CASKRDGASEQYF. CDR3 nucleotide sequence: TGTGCCAGCAAGAGGGACGGTGCCTCCGAGCAGTACTTC.

The rearrangement links TRBV5-4 to TRBJ2-1; 8 bases are a match to TRBD1. The V segment lost 4 bases and the J segment 8 bases; nucleotides outside the gene matches: 8. The CDR3 has 14 residues. Germline V CDR1 and CDR2: SGHNT, YYREEE (reference sequence). The CDR3 DNA sequence: TGTGCCAGCAGCCCCGGACAGGGTTATTATGAGCAGTTCTTC. It codes for CASSPGQGYYEQFF.

The chain joins TRBV7-2 to TRBJ2-5; D is undetermined. V was clipped by 5 bases and J by 0 bases, with 7 bases between them. CDR1 and CDR2 from the germline V gene are SGHTA and FQGNSA. The CDR3 consists of 13 residues. The CDR3 sequence is CASSTTNQETQYF. Here the CDR3 DNA reads TGTGCCAGCAGCACCACCAACCAAGAGACCCAGTACTTC.

The CDR3 DNA is TGTGCCAGCAGTTACGGGATACTAGCGGGGACCGTCTACGAGCAGTACTTC. It yields the protein CASSYGILAGTVYEQYF. J is TRBJ2-7 and V is TRBV6-6; 10 bases fit TRBD2. Looked up from germline, CDR1 is MNHNY and CDR2 is SVGAGI (reference sequence). J lost 3 bases, V lost 2 bases, and 10 bases had no gene match. This CDR3 is 17 amino acids long.

The table lists this clonotype with a few counts. The rearrangement links TRBV4-2 to TRBJ1-5; TRBD1 is a possible D gene (6 bases). The ends were cut back, 1 base at V and 2 bases at J, with 9 bases in the middle. Germline CDR1 is LGHNA and CDR2 is YNFKEQ. The CDR3 runs to 15 residues. CDR3 nucleotide sequence: TGTGCCAGCAGCCAAGTCGCAGGGGGCAATCAGCCCCAGCATTTT. Its protein is CASSQVAGGNQPQHF.

This clonotype was seen just once. The J gene is TRBJ2-3, the V gene TRBV4-2, with D possibly TRBD1 on 6 matching bases. Germline values: CDR1 LGHNA, CDR2 YNFKEQ. This CDR3 comprises 17 residues. V was clipped by 1 base and J by 6 bases, with 20 bases between them. CDR3 residues: CASSQVDGLGAVDTQYF. As DNA, the CDR3 is TGTGCCAGCAGCCAAGTGGATGGCCTGGGGGCCGTGGATACGCAGTATTTT.

The chain uses TRBV10-3 and TRBJ2-7, with TRBD2 matching over 8 bases. This CDR3 contains 18 residues. CDR1 and CDR2 (germline): ENHRY, SYGVKD. V was pared by 6 bases and J by 0 bases, with 16 bases of the junction left unmatched. The CDR3 loop reads CAIRSLGGTSGSSYEQYF. CDR3 nucleotide sequence: TGTGCCATCAGATCGTTAGGTGGGACCAGCGGGAGCTCCTACGAGCAGTACTTC.

The V and J genes are TRBV28 and TRBJ2-7; D is unresolved. Trimming took off 7 bases at V and 2 bases at J, with 18 bases between the two ends. The CDR3 length is 15 residues. The germline V gene has CDR1 MDHEN and CDR2 SYDVKM. The CDR3 sequence is CASIPLGGVPYEQYF. The DNA of the CDR3 is TGTGCCAGCATACCTCTAGGCGGCGTCCCCTACGAGCAGTACTTC.

The V gene is TRBV7-6, the J gene TRBJ2-5, with D uncertain. Trimming shortened V by 1 base and J by 5 bases, and 14 bases separated the two germline ends. The CDR3 totals 15 residues. Germline CDR1 SGHVS, CDR2 FNYEAQ. The CDR3 DNA is TGTGCCAGCAGCTTAGGGTCGTATATCGGGGAGACCCAGTACTTC. Its protein product is CASSLGSYIGETQYF.

The chain is built from TRBV6-5 and TRBJ2-3, with D perhaps TRBD2 (7 bases). The CDR3 contains 15 residues. V was trimmed by 4 bases and J by 5 bases, leaving 16 bases between them. Per germline, CDR1 MNHEY and CDR2 SVGAGI. The CDR3 here is CASSSPGGGGDTQYF. CDR3 DNA sequence: TGTGCCAGCAGTTCCCCGGGGGGCGGAGGAGATACGCAGTATTTT.

This clonotype has a single count. V gene TRBV27 combines with J gene TRBJ2-3, with 7 bases lining up with TRBD1. CDR3 length equals 15 residues. V trimming: 3 bases; J trimming: 3 bases; junction bases outside the gene matches: 6. The germline V gene encodes CDR1 MNHEY and CDR2 SMNVEV (reference sequence). The CDR3 DNA sequence: TGTGCCAGCAGTTTCTGGGGACAGAGTACAGATACGCAGTATTTT. Translated: CASSFWGQSTDTQYF.